This is a list of T cell receptor beta chains from one sample in a study of T cell responses to AZD1222 COVID-19 vaccine. Profiled with immunoSEQ multiplex PCR; TCRdb holds only in-frame clones, not every one. The sample records about 69,000 clones, 83% being singletons. The sample in question was peripheral blood, obtained 28 days after the second AZD1222 dose. These receptors originate from an adult who received the AZD1222 COVID-19 vaccine. The conserved cysteine and the conserved F or W are not part of the CDR3 here.

TRBJ1-3	TRBV3-1/TRBV3-2	ASSQEMDGSGNTIY
TRBJ1-3	TRBV9	ASSAWDIGPGNTIY
TRBJ1-2	TRBV6-1	ASSDELEWTGHRGYT
TRBJ2-1	TRBV2	ASSSGGREF
TRBJ1-2	TRBV19	ASQKTGAKHGYT
TRBJ2-5	TRBV7-2	ASSLVVWRTGQETQY
TRBJ1-2	TRBV30	AWTQGRGYGYT
TRBJ1-2	TRBV27	ASSITAERYGYT
TRBJ2-1	TRBV4-1	ASSQYRGDEQF
TRBJ2-1	TRBV28	ASSMTSGRVNEQF
TRBJ2-6	TRBV30	AWRAGANVLT
TRBJ1-1	TRBV27	ASSFSTGPSEAF
TRBJ2-3	TRBV11-3	ASSSLPPFESERRDTQY
TRBJ1-4	TRBV15	ATSPGHEKLF
TRBJ2-2	TRBV3-1/TRBV3-2	ASSQVAGGPAGELF
TRBJ2-6	TRBV19	ASSMKGQGVSGANVLT
TRBJ1-2	TRBV5-1	ASSLVQGKGNGYT
TRBJ1-2	TRBV4-1	ASSQDQTGFLGYT
TRBJ2-7	TRBV14	ASSLHRDRRYEQY
TRBJ1-1	TRBV7-3	ASRLRVDSTEAF
TRBJ1-1	TRBV5-1	ASSPDGKRAF
TRBJ2-7	TRBV6-1	ASSSPPTGSYEQY
TRBJ2-6	TRBV6-4	ASSEGLGANVLT
TRBJ2-2	TRBV24-1	ATSDPGGAGTGELF
TRBJ1-1	TRBV5-1	ASSLRTGNTEAF
TRBJ2-1	TRBV7-8	ASSSFRLLSYNEQF
TRBJ1-2	TRBV19	ASSRRTGSYGYT
TRBJ1-5	TRBV2	ASSEDRVRQPQH
TRBJ2-1	TRBV9	ASSSQIQGMGEQF
TRBJ1-1	TRBV15	ATSSGIGGGLGAF
TRBJ1-1	TRBV6-5	ASSQAATTEAF
TRBJ1-6	TRBV30	AWETLENSPLH
TRBJ1-1	TRBV2	ASRKRGGNTEAF
TRBJ1-2	TRBV6-5	ASSRTPQTGYT
TRBJ2-1	TRBV11-3	ASSLVTGWQTYNEQF